Listed below are T cell receptor beta chains from one sample, sequenced in a study of control samples from healthy donors and cancer patients. Only in-frame clones appear in the TCRdb table, and some are missing; sequencing was by immunoSEQ multiplex PCR. The data hold about 190,000 clones, with roughly nine tenths observed a single time. Sequencing was carried out using blood. The receptors originated from a man under 40 in good health. The CDR3 runs from the conserved cysteine through the conserved F or W. Each record gives: clone size, J gene, D gene, V gene, CDR3 protein, CDR3 DNA. A D gene is named only where the DNA matches it firmly. A row's size may be missing; if present it is once, few, many or a size class.

clone_size: .
j_call: TRBJ1-1
d_call: .
v_call: TRBV5-8
cdr3_aa: CASRGRGPNTEAFF
cdr3_nt: TGTGCCAGCCGGGGCCGGGGCCCGAACACTGAAGCTTTCTTT

clone_size: few
j_call: TRBJ2-1
d_call: .
v_call: TRBV29-1
cdr3_aa: CSAALANEQFF
cdr3_nt: TGCAGCGCCGCGTTGGCTAATGAGCAGTTCTTC

clone_size: .
j_call: TRBJ2-4
d_call: TRBD2
v_call: TRBV4-1
cdr3_aa: CASSQVRRTSGNGNIQYF
cdr3_nt: TGCGCCAGCAGCCAAGTCCGCAGGACTAGCGGGAATGGAAACATTCAGTACTTC

clone_size: .
j_call: TRBJ1-6
d_call: .
v_call: TRBV5-6
cdr3_aa: CASARVENSPLHF
cdr3_nt: TGTGCCAGCGCCCGAGTGGAAAATTCACCCCTCCACTTT

clone_size: .
j_call: TRBJ2-1
d_call: .
v_call: TRBV27
cdr3_aa: CASSFEPYNEQFF
cdr3_nt: TGCGCCAGCAGTTTTGAACCCTACAATGAGCAGTTCTTC

clone_size: .
j_call: TRBJ2-1
d_call: TRBD2
v_call: TRBV6-5
cdr3_aa: CATTLNREDEQFF
cdr3_nt: TGTGCCACCACACTAAATCGGGAGGATGAGCAGTTCTTC

clone_size: .
j_call: TRBJ2-2
d_call: .
v_call: TRBV6-5
cdr3_aa: CASGGGQSNTGELFF
cdr3_nt: TGTGCCAGCGGGGGCGGGCAGTCGAACACCGGGGAGCTGTTTTTT

clone_size: .
j_call: TRBJ2-2
d_call: TRBD2
v_call: TRBV4-2
cdr3_aa: CASSSLPSGGEWGGELFF
cdr3_nt: TGTGCCAGCAGCTCCCTCCCTAGCGGGGGGGAGTGGGGCGGGGAGCTGTTTTTT

clone_size: .
j_call: TRBJ2-2
d_call: TRBD1
v_call: TRBV27
cdr3_aa: CASSRDRGRDTGELFF
cdr3_nt: TGTGCCAGCAGCAGGGACAGGGGGCGGGACACCGGGGAGCTGTTTTTT

clone_size: .
j_call: TRBJ1-6
d_call: .
v_call: TRBV23-1
cdr3_aa: CASTARPHRPHF
cdr3_nt: TGCGCCAGCACCGCTAGGCCACATCGGCCCCACTTT

clone_size: .
j_call: TRBJ2-7
d_call: .
v_call: TRBV6-5
cdr3_aa: CASSYSPYEQYF
cdr3_nt: TGTGCCAGCAGTTACTCACCCTACGAGCAGTACTTC

clone_size: .
j_call: TRBJ1-1
d_call: TRBD1
v_call: TRBV5-6
cdr3_aa: CASSLETGGVTEAFF
cdr3_nt: TGTGCCAGCAGCTTGGAGACAGGGGGGGTCACTGAAGCTTTCTTT

clone_size: .
j_call: TRBJ1-1
d_call: .
v_call: TRBV10-1
cdr3_aa: CASSERRSSNTEAFF
cdr3_nt: TGCGCCAGCAGTGAGCGCCGGAGTTCGAACACTGAAGCTTTCTTT

clone_size: .
j_call: TRBJ2-5
d_call: TRBD2
v_call: TRBV4-1
cdr3_aa: CASSQVSLAGETQYF
cdr3_nt: TGCGCCAGCAGCCAAGTTTCACTAGCGGGGGAGACCCAGTACTTC

clone_size: .
j_call: TRBJ2-2
d_call: .
v_call: TRBV7-3
cdr3_aa: CATRRGTANTGELFF
cdr3_nt: TGTGCCACCCGCCGGGGAACCGCGAACACCGGGGAGCTGTTTTTT

clone_size: .
j_call: TRBJ1-2
d_call: .
v_call: TRBV7-2
cdr3_aa: CASSLPPNRDGYTF
cdr3_nt: TGTGCCAGCAGCTTACCTCCTAACAGGGATGGCTACACCTTC

clone_size: few
j_call: TRBJ1-3
d_call: .
v_call: TRBV12-3/TRBV12-4
cdr3_aa: CASSRTEGNTIYF
cdr3_nt: TGTGCCAGCAGTCGGACAGAGGGAAACACCATATATTTT

clone_size: .
j_call: TRBJ2-7
d_call: TRBD2
v_call: TRBV15
cdr3_aa: CATSSDPGGRNSYEQYF
cdr3_nt: TGTGCCACCAGCAGTGACCCGGGAGGTCGGAACTCCTACGAGCAGTACTTC

clone_size: .
j_call: TRBJ1-4
d_call: TRBD1
v_call: TRBV7-6
cdr3_aa: CASSFNRGTNEKLFF
cdr3_nt: TGTGCCAGCAGCTTTAACAGGGGAACTAATGAAAAACTGTTTTTT

clone_size: .
j_call: TRBJ1-5
d_call: TRBD1
v_call: TRBV18
cdr3_aa: CASSQQGGNQPQHF
cdr3_nt: TGTGCCAGCTCTCAACAGGGGGGCAATCAGCCCCAGCATTTT

clone_size: .
j_call: TRBJ2-3
d_call: .
v_call: TRBV3-1/TRBV3-2
cdr3_aa: CASSQMGPDTQYF
cdr3_nt: TGTGCCAGCAGTCAGATGGGTCCAGATACGCAGTATTTT

clone_size: .
j_call: TRBJ1-1
d_call: TRBD1
v_call: TRBV2
cdr3_aa: CASSPDRGYRNTEAFF
cdr3_nt: TGTGCCAGCAGTCCGGACAGGGGGTATAGGAACACTGAAGCTTTCTTT

clone_size: .
j_call: TRBJ1-1
d_call: TRBD1
v_call: TRBV2
cdr3_aa: CASRTGSMNTEAFF
cdr3_nt: TGTGCCTCCCGGACAGGAAGCATGAACACTGAAGCTTTCTTT

clone_size: .
j_call: TRBJ1-6
d_call: TRBD1
v_call: TRBV5-1
cdr3_aa: CASSLGRDRGNSPLHF
cdr3_nt: TGCGCCAGCAGCTTGGGGAGAGACAGGGGTAATTCACCCCTCCACTTT

clone_size: .
j_call: TRBJ1-1
d_call: .
v_call: TRBV10-1
cdr3_aa: CASSESQGPEAFF
cdr3_nt: TGCGCCAGCAGTGAGTCCCAGGGCCCTGAAGCTTTCTTT

clone_size: .
j_call: TRBJ2-3
d_call: TRBD2
v_call: TRBV6-5
cdr3_aa: CASSYSTSGTDTQYF
cdr3_nt: TGTGCCAGCAGTTACTCGACTAGCGGCACAGATACGCAGTATTTT

clone_size: few
j_call: TRBJ1-4
d_call: TRBD1
v_call: TRBV6-5
cdr3_aa: CARTLRGQDEKLFF
cdr3_nt: TGTGCCAGAACTCTCAGGGGGCAAGATGAAAAACTGTTTTTT

clone_size: .
j_call: TRBJ2-1
d_call: TRBD1
v_call: TRBV11-2
cdr3_aa: CASSTTGARGTEQFF
cdr3_nt: TGTGCCAGCAGCACAACAGGGGCGAGGGGTACTGAGCAGTTCTTC

clone_size: .
j_call: TRBJ1-1
d_call: .
v_call: TRBV6-6
cdr3_aa: CASSLRVNTEAFF
cdr3_nt: TGTGCCAGCAGCCTCAGGGTGAACACTGAAGCTTTCTTT

clone_size: few
j_call: TRBJ1-4
d_call: .
v_call: TRBV18
cdr3_aa: CASSPGINEKLFF
cdr3_nt: TGTGCCAGCTCACCAGGGATTAATGAAAAACTGTTTTTT

clone_size: .
j_call: TRBJ1-1
d_call: TRBD1
v_call: TRBV6-5
cdr3_aa: CASRMATGGTEAFF
cdr3_nt: TGTGCCAGCAGGATGGCGACAGGGGGAACTGAAGCTTTCTTT

clone_size: .
j_call: TRBJ2-1
d_call: .
v_call: TRBV7-9
cdr3_aa: CASTVAIEQFF
cdr3_nt: TGTGCCAGCACCGTAGCTATTGAGCAGTTCTTC

clone_size: .
j_call: TRBJ1-5
d_call: .
v_call: TRBV6-5
cdr3_aa: CASSNRDKMDQPQHF
cdr3_nt: TGTGCCAGCAGTAACCGGGACAAAATGGATCAGCCCCAGCATTTT

clone_size: .
j_call: TRBJ1-1
d_call: .
v_call: TRBV5-6
cdr3_aa: CASSLVASITEAFF
cdr3_nt: TGTGCCAGCAGCTTGGTAGCAAGTATCACTGAAGCTTTCTTT

clone_size: .
j_call: TRBJ2-2
d_call: .
v_call: TRBV11-3
cdr3_aa: CASSPGQNTGELFF
cdr3_nt: TGTGCCAGCAGCCCCGGCCAGAACACCGGGGAGCTGTTTTTT

clone_size: .
j_call: TRBJ2-2
d_call: .
v_call: TRBV6-6
cdr3_aa: CASRGGPTTGELFF
cdr3_nt: TGTGCCAGCAGGGGGGGACCCACCACCGGGGAGCTGTTTTTT

clone_size: .
j_call: TRBJ2-7
d_call: .
v_call: TRBV28
cdr3_aa: CASSPAYEQYF
cdr3_nt: TGTGCCAGCAGTCCCGCCTACGAGCAGTACTTC

clone_size: .
j_call: TRBJ2-7
d_call: TRBD1
v_call: TRBV4-1
cdr3_aa: CASSQVATGGGYEQYF
cdr3_nt: TGCGCCAGCAGCCAAGTCGCGACAGGGGGTGGATACGAGCAGTACTTC

clone_size: .
j_call: TRBJ2-7
d_call: .
v_call: TRBV9
cdr3_aa: CASSVQAASYEQYF
cdr3_nt: TGTGCCAGCAGCGTACAAGCGGCGTCCTACGAGCAGTACTTC

clone_size: .
j_call: TRBJ1-2
d_call: TRBD1
v_call: TRBV6-6
cdr3_aa: CASSYSWTGDYGYTF
cdr3_nt: TGTGCCAGCAGTTACTCCTGGACAGGAGATTATGGCTACACCTTC

clone_size: once
j_call: TRBJ2-1
d_call: TRBD1
v_call: TRBV15
cdr3_aa: CATSRDQTGRDEQFF
cdr3_nt: TGTGCCACCAGCAGGGATCAGACAGGGCGCGATGAGCAGTTCTTC

clone_size: .
j_call: TRBJ2-7
d_call: .
v_call: TRBV21-1
cdr3_aa: CASRIDDRDISYEQYF
cdr3_nt: TGTGCCAGCAGAATAGATGACCGGGACATCTCCTACGAGCAGTACTTC

clone_size: .
j_call: TRBJ1-5
d_call: .
v_call: TRBV28
cdr3_aa: CASSWYRIPYSNQPQHF
cdr3_nt: TGTGCCAGCAGTTGGTATCGGATACCCTATAGCAATCAGCCCCAGCATTTT

clone_size: .
j_call: TRBJ2-1
d_call: TRBD1
v_call: TRBV7-8
cdr3_aa: CASSLAEGARNEQFF
cdr3_nt: TGTGCCAGCAGCTTAGCTGAGGGGGCGAGAAATGAGCAGTTCTTC

clone_size: .
j_call: TRBJ2-1
d_call: .
v_call: TRBV3-1/TRBV3-2
cdr3_aa: CASSQVQASYNEQFF
cdr3_nt: TGTGCCAGCAGCCAAGTACAGGCTAGTTACAATGAGCAGTTCTTC

clone_size: .
j_call: TRBJ1-1
d_call: .
v_call: TRBV12-3/TRBV12-4
cdr3_aa: CAGGGGEGTEAFF
cdr3_nt: TGTGCCGGCGGAGGGGGAGAGGGTACTGAAGCTTTCTTT

clone_size: .
j_call: TRBJ1-3
d_call: TRBD1
v_call: TRBV19
cdr3_aa: CASKRGQGSGNTIYF
cdr3_nt: TGTGCCAGCAAACGAGGACAGGGCTCTGGAAACACCATATATTTT

clone_size: .
j_call: TRBJ1-5
d_call: TRBD1
v_call: TRBV6-5
cdr3_aa: CASRSGTGDNQPQHF
cdr3_nt: TGTGCCAGCAGGTCCGGGACAGGGGACAATCAGCCCCAGCATTTT

clone_size: .
j_call: TRBJ1-5
d_call: .
v_call: TRBV6-6
cdr3_aa: CASSYGANQPQHF
cdr3_nt: TGTGCCAGCAGTTATGGAGCTAATCAGCCCCAGCATTTT

clone_size: .
j_call: TRBJ2-3
d_call: .
v_call: TRBV5-1
cdr3_aa: CASSSRMVKTDTQYF
cdr3_nt: TGCGCCAGCAGCTCCAGAATGGTTAAAACAGATACGCAGTATTTT

clone_size: .
j_call: TRBJ2-1
d_call: .
v_call: TRBV5-4
cdr3_aa: CASRSYNEQFF
cdr3_nt: TGTGCCAGCCGTTCCTACAATGAGCAGTTCTTC

clone_size: .
j_call: TRBJ2-1
d_call: TRBD2
v_call: TRBV19
cdr3_aa: CASSIVASGNEQFF
cdr3_nt: TGTGCCAGTAGTATCGTCGCTAGCGGAAATGAGCAGTTCTTC